This T cell receptor (beta chain) was identified in a study of blood T cells in healthy people across ages. Total RNA, at least 5.5 micrograms per sample, was extracted from PBMCs. Combining a sample-barcoded 5' primer with a J-beta primer mix, a second PCR ran for about 7 to 11 cycles. TCRdb independently ran MiXCR on the 5' RACE reads; one entry per CDR3 protein. The data hold about 1.6 million distinct CDR3 sequences, with 30% to 40% observed a single time. This receptor was obtained from a woman between 25 and 40 years old in good health. Specimen: blood.

CDR3 region: CASSLVKGGSDNSPLHF. CDR3 DNA sequence: TGTGCCAGCAGCTTAGTGAAGGGCGGGAGTGATAATTCACCCCTCCACTTT. The chain uses TRBV7-9 and TRBJ1-6, with unresolved D. In germline, CDR1 is SEHNR, CDR2 FQNEAQ (reference sequence). The CDR3 has 17 residues. V was trimmed by 1 base and J by 5 bases, leaving 15 bases between them.